Shown below are 12 T cell receptor beta chains from a single sample sequenced in a study of cytomegalovirus exposure and HLA in healthy donors. PCR was performed using 60 Vbeta and 13 Jbeta primers. Assay used: immunoSEQ multiplex PCR; TCRdb lists only in-frame clones, some missing. The repertoire holds some 76,000 clones, with roughly 80% as singletons. Sequenced: PBMCs. The receptors come from a woman aged 45-59 years in good health and CMV-seronegative.

The CDR3 sequence is CASSYTAGVNTGELFF. CDR3 nucleotides: TGTGCCAGCAGTTACACGGCGGGGGTTAACACCGGGGAGCTGTTTTTT. J is TRBJ2-2 and V is TRBV6-5; TRBD2 matches 7 bases. Germline lookup yields CDR1 MNHEY and CDR2 SVGAGI. With 2 bases clipped from V and 2 bases from J, the junction kept 5 bases outside the gene matches. The CDR3 contains 16 residues.

V is TRBV11-2 and J is TRBJ2-7; D is ambiguous. Germline loops: CDR1 SGHAT, CDR2 FQNNGV. The germline V and J ends were trimmed by 3 bases and 2 bases, with 8 bases remaining between them. There are 13 residues in the CDR3. The CDR3 region is CASSFSTAYEQYV. The CDR3 nucleotides read TGTGCCAGCAGCTTTAGCACGGCCTACGAGCAGTACGTC.

The chain carries TRBV2 and TRBJ1-6, with D maybe TRBD1 (6 bases). V lost 9 bases to trimming and J lost 0 bases, with 12 bases between them. The CDR3 extends over 15 amino acids. CDR1 is SNHLY and CDR2 is FYNNEI in the germline V gene. CDR3 DNA sequence: TGTGCCAGTCTACGGGACATCTCCTATAATTCACCCCTCCACTTT. Its translation is CASLRDISYNSPLHF.

This clone turned up a few times. V and J are TRBV7-9 and TRBJ2-7; a weak D match, TRBD2 (5 bases). The length of the CDR3 is 13 residues. In germline, CDR1 is SEHNR, CDR2 FQNEAQ (reference sequence). V was clipped by 5 bases and J by 1 base, with 9 bases between them. CDR3 residues: CASSPRGSYEQYV. CDR3 bases: TGTGCCAGCAGCCCCCGAGGGTCCTACGAGCAGTACGTC.

This clone has only a few counts. V usage is TRBV7-9 and J usage is TRBJ2-7; 11 bases agree with TRBD1. Germline V gene lookup returns CDR1 SEHNR and CDR2 FQNEAQ (reference sequence). This CDR3 contains 12 residues. With V trimmed by 11 bases and J by 3 bases, 3 bases remained unmatched. The CDR3 region is CAGGTGGYEQYF. DNA of the CDR3: TGTGCCGGGGGGACAGGGGGCTACGAGCAGTACTTC.

The count of this clone is one. The chain uses TRBV2 and TRBJ2-3, with 7 positions matching TRBD1. The V gene end was trimmed by 7 bases and the J gene end by 3 bases; junction bases not matched to a gene: 10. Germline V lookup: CDR1 SNHLY, CDR2 FYNNEI. CDR3 length equals 15 residues. This CDR3 is CASNNGQVLTDTQYF. In DNA, the CDR3 is TGTGCCAGCAATAACGGACAGGTACTAACAGATACGCAGTATTTT. The entire variable domain, with the rest obtained from reference TRBV2 and TRBJ2-3, is as follows: EPEVTQTPSHQVTQMGQEVILRCVPISNHLYFYWYRQILGQKVEFLVSFYNNEISEKSEIFDDQFSVERPDGSNFTLKIRSTKLEDSAMYFCASNNGQVLTDTQYFGPGTRLTVL.

The V gene is TRBV11-3, the J gene TRBJ2-1; TRBD1 aligns across 7 bases. This CDR3 is built from 14 residues. From germline, CDR1 is SGHNT and CDR2 YENEEA. Unmatched junction bases numbered 8, after V lost 6 bases and J lost 6 bases. The CDR3 nucleotides are TGTGCCAGCAGTCTCACAGGGGTGGCCAATGAGCAGTTCTTC. This translates into CASSLTGVANEQFF.

The chain has TRBV2 and TRBJ1-5, with TRBD1 identical over 10 bases. Germline lookup yields CDR1 SNHLY and CDR2 FYNNEI. Trimming took 3 bases from V and 5 from J; bases not matched to a gene: 4. The CDR3 runs 15 residues. Here the CDR3 reads CASSEGQGRYQPQHF. The CDR3 nucleotides are TGTGCCAGCAGTGAGGGACAGGGGCGGTATCAGCCCCAGCATTTT. Full variable domain (rest looked up from reference TRBV2 and TRBJ1-5): EPEVTQTPSHQVTQMGQEVILRCVPISNHLYFYWYRQILGQKVEFLVSFYNNEISEKSEIFDDQFSVERPDGSNFTLKIRSTKLEDSAMYFCASSEGQGRYQPQHFGDGTRLSIL.

The CDR3 here is CASSSPEVREKLFF. Written as DNA, the CDR3 is TGTGCCAGCAGCTCCCCTGAAGTCCGGGAAAAACTGTTTTTT. The chain uses TRBV7-2 and TRBJ1-4; the D is unclear. Trimming shortened V by 4 bases and J by 8 bases, and 14 bases separated the two germline ends. The length of the CDR3 is 14 residues. The germline V gene encodes CDR1 SGHTA and CDR2 FQGNSA.

CDR3 coding DNA: TGTGCCATCAGTGACCCGGACAGGGGGCTTGTTGAGCAGTTCTTC. It specifies CAISDPDRGLVEQFF. V gene TRBV10-3 combines with J gene TRBJ2-1, with TRBD1 matching 11 bases. Germline V gene sequence: CDR1 ENHRY, CDR2 SYGVKD. The CDR3 covers 15 residues. The V gene end was trimmed by 3 bases and the J gene end by 9 bases; junction bases not matched to a gene: 7.

The CDR3 bases are TGTGCCAGCAGCTTAGAGCCTAGTGGCTACGAGCAGTACGTC. Protein sequence: CASSLEPSGYEQYV. V is TRBV11-2 and J is TRBJ2-7; D not certain. Trimming shortened V by 0 bases and J by 3 bases, and 9 bases separated the two germline ends. This CDR3 spans 14 amino acids. Germline CDR1 and CDR2: SGHAT and FQNNGV.

This chain connects TRBV7-6 to TRBJ2-1; TRBD2 aligns across 9 bases. Losses at the gene ends were 5 bases for V and 4 bases for J; bases not matched to a gene: 15. The CDR3 is 18 amino acids. Germline-derived CDR1 and CDR2 are SGHVS and FNYEAQ. CDR3 in DNA: TGTGCCAGCAGCACCGTAGTCGCGGGAGGGACGGGATACAATGAGCAGTTCTTC. This encodes CASSTVVAGGTGYNEQFF.